This entry is about one TCR beta chain. The target of this receptor is not known. Base qualities are not provided; no much larger clone lies one nucleotide away. Each collaborating institution followed its own protocols to collect whole blood in K2EDTA tubes. For TCRbeta analysis, collaborators shipped samples in one of three forms: frozen whole blood, isolated PBMCs, or DNA extracted from either of those sample types. This sample stems from a study of blood T cell repertoires in COVID-19 (dated by TCRdb to the early 2020s). With regard to the full study: Samples from collaborators originated in the United States, Italy and Spain and spanned both the acute and convalescent phases of COVID-19. The prospective study material was composed of cDNA or gDNA derived from T cells, B-cell-depleted T cells, or PBMCs. Deeply sampled blood TCRbeta repertoires from subjects exposed to, actively infected with, or recovered from COVID-19 were included in the dataset. The repertoires were made available in a free public database intended to serve as a resource for research on the immune response to SARS-CoV-2. The samples were drawn from two sources: the first 160 participants of the ongoing ImmuneRACE study, and fewer than 1,500 subjects contributed by 6 global collaborators. A de-identified subject ID, COVID-19 status, age in years and sex were almost always included in the sample metadata. HLA class I and class II types, where available, came from metadata supplied by the sample provider rather than from assay-based typing. Broader findings and caveats from the paper: How much clinical and demographic metadata was included differed by source and by participant, and the metadata was provided uncurated.

The immunoSEQ Assay, a bias-controlled multiplex PCR, was used to amplify TCRbeta CDR3 regions from genomic DNA. The authors' analysis ran thus. The number of nucleated cells in each sample was estimated from the amplification of reference gene primers within the assay. Sequence reads were collapsed and filtered to measure the absolute abundance of every unique TCRbeta CDR3 rearrangement. For each sample, productive Simpson clonality was calculated as the square root of Simpson's diversity index over productive rearrangements. The source is immuneACCESS, and TCRdb retained only in-frame sequences with V and J called. Part of the clones is not carried over; for the studies checked, unresolved V genes explain less than half of this, and the remainder is unexplained. That table is the source of V, J and clone size, and D and trimming were worked out from the DNA. For this sample the table gives 98,000 or so clones, of which roughly 82% were detected only once. The top ten constitute about 5% of the sample.

The CDR3 covers 16 residues, taking in both the cysteine and the phenylalanine. Only the CDR3 portion is preserved as DNA: 48 bases, with reading frame beginning at the first base. At the junction V is shortened by 1 base and J by 5 bases; bases outside the gene matches: 8. From a lookup of the germline V gene (reference sequence), CDR1 and CDR2 are LNHDA and SQIVND. The chain employs TRBV19 and TRBJ2-1; the central 7 bases match TRBD1. What was sequenced was peripheral blood. The origin of this receptor is a man aged 60 to 75 with acute or convalescent COVID-19. CDR3 reads: CASSIGGGWVHNEQFF. The sequenced DNA is TGTGCCAGTAGTATAGGAGGGGGCTGGGTACACAATGAGCAGTTCTTC.